This TCR beta chain emerged from a study of cytomegalovirus exposure and HLA in healthy donors. At the level of the study: An earlier analysis found fewer than 120 million unique TCR beta sequences from about 190 million T cells. The study's findings and limits: The productive fraction for most TCR beta V segments was about 90% or about 30% in an earlier analysis. TCR beta sequences numbering more than 15,000 were associated with HLA alleles at 0.05 false discovery rate in a later analysis.

This PCR relied on a set of 60 Vbeta primers and 13 Jbeta primers. Sequencing was performed with immunoSEQ multiplex PCR; in TCRdb, only in-frame clones are kept and a portion is missing. The sample lists 55,000 to 65,000 clones, roughly 77% occurring once. About this clone: Its antigen is not identified.

CDR3 size: 16 residues. V was cut by 0 bases and J by 7 bases, with 18 bases left in between. CDR1 is LGHNA and CDR2 is YSLEER in the germline V gene. At the time of sampling, donors were nominally healthy, though unrecorded immune exposures were likely. The genes are TRBV4-3 and TRBJ2-5; TRBD2 might be the D (5 bases). Specimen: PBMCs. The TCR was taken from a man younger than 40 in good health and CMV-seropositive. CDR3 DNA: TGCGCCAGCAGCCAAGATGGGTTCGCGGGTCCCAGGACCCAGTACTTC. Protein product: CASSQDGFAGPRTQYF.